The rows below give T cell receptor beta chains drawn from one sample of a study of Tregs in tolerant kidney transplant recipients. Clones were sequenced by immunoSEQ multiplex PCR, and TCRdb holds only the in-frame ones, with some missing. The table has around 98,000 clones, under 95% seen once. Sequencing used CD4+ T cells from blood, obtained before the transplant. These receptors were taken from a human donor who received a combined kidney and bone marrow transplant. CDR3s include the opening cysteine and the closing phenylalanine or tryptophan. Fields, in order: D gene, J gene, clone size, V gene, CDR3 protein, CDR3 DNA. A D gene is named only where the DNA matches it firmly. Clone size is shown for a subset of rows, as once, few, many or a class of expanded clone.

-	TRBJ2-5	-	TRBV28	CASSPPRQAVQETQYF	TGTGCCAGCAGTCCACCTAGACAGGCCGTTCAAGAGACCCAGTACTTC
-	TRBJ2-1	-	TRBV10-3	CANSAGGTYNEQFF	TGTGCCAACTCGGCAGGGGGGACCTACAATGAGCAGTTCTTC
-	TRBJ2-3	-	TRBV19	CASSIMLQGTDTQYF	TGTGCCAGTAGTATCATGTTACAGGGCACAGATACGCAGTATTTT
TRBD2	TRBJ2-3	-	TRBV5-4	CASSSGLAGGPSADTQYF	TGTGCCAGCAGCTCGGGACTAGCGGGGGGGCCCTCCGCAGATACGCAGTATTTT
TRBD1	TRBJ1-2	-	TRBV7-3	CASSSSRGHGYTF	TGTGCCAGCAGCTCAAGCAGGGGGCACGGCTACACCTTC
-	TRBJ1-1	once	TRBV29-1	CSVTRFTEAFF	TGCAGCGTTACCAGGTTTACTGAAGCTTTCTTT
-	TRBJ2-7	-	TRBV7-3	CASSLGPNNYEQYF	TGTGCCAGCAGCTTAGGGCCAAATAATTACGAGCAGTACTTC
-	TRBJ1-2	-	TRBV28	CASTRTGYGYTF	TGTGCCAGCACCCGAACAGGGTATGGCTACACCTTC
TRBD1	TRBJ2-7	-	TRBV6-5	CASSPRQGGYEQYF	TGTGCCAGCAGTCCAAGACAGGGGGGCTACGAGCAGTACTTC
-	TRBJ2-3	-	TRBV19	CASSQGGPPTDTQYF	TGTGCCAGTAGTCAGGGGGGACCTCCCACAGATACGCAGTATTTT
-	TRBJ2-7	once	TRBV5-1	CASSFILSSYEQYF	TGCGCCAGCAGCTTCATCCTCAGCTCCTACGAGCAGTACTTC
TRBD1	TRBJ1-5	-	TRBV6-1	CASSEPGTENQPQHF	TGTGCCAGCAGTGAACCCGGGACAGAAAATCAGCCCCAGCATTTT
TRBD1	TRBJ2-5	-	TRBV28	CASSLGTVLSNRNF	TGTGCCAGCAGTTTGGGGACAGTATTATCTAATCGGAACTTC
-	TRBJ1-3	-	TRBV6-6	CASRGEGSSGNTIYF	TGTGCCAGCAGGGGGGAGGGGAGCTCTGGAAACACCATATATTTT
-	TRBJ2-6	few	TRBV19	CASTDRQAWANVLTF	TGTGCCAGTACCGACCGACAGGCCTGGGCCAACGTCCTGACTTTC
-	TRBJ1-2	-	TRBV6-1	CASSEARFGREEGYTF	TGTGCCAGCAGTGAAGCGCGGTTCGGCAGGGAAGAAGGCTACACCTTC
-	TRBJ1-4	-	TRBV28	CASSFSLSTNEKLFF	TGTGCCAGCAGTTTCTCCCTTTCAACTAATGAAAAACTGTTTTTT
-	TRBJ1-2	-	TRBV4-3	CASSQDPQGYGYTF	TGCGCCAGCAGCCAAGATCCGCAGGGTTATGGCTACACCTTC
-	TRBJ2-7	-	TRBV7-2	CASPNRPPSPYEQYF	TGTGCCAGCCCAAATCGCCCCCCGTCCCCCTACGAGCAGTACTTC
-	TRBJ2-3	-	TRBV4-1	CASSQVGAGRGTDTQYF	TGCGCCAGCAGCCAAGTCGGTGCGGGGAGGGGGACAGATACGCAGTATTTT
TRBD2	TRBJ2-3	-	TRBV7-3	CASSFLAGGNTDTQYF	TGTGCCAGCAGCTTCCTAGCGGGAGGGAACACAGATACGCAGTATTTT
TRBD1	TRBJ1-2	-	TRBV7-9	CASSPTRDRGPGGYTF	TGTGCCAGCAGCCCAACTCGGGACAGGGGGCCAGGTGGCTACACCTTC
TRBD1	TRBJ2-7	-	TRBV10-3	CAISGTGDLYEQYF	TGTGCCATCAGTGGGACAGGAGACCTCTACGAGCAGTACTTC
TRBD1	TRBJ1-2	-	TRBV29-1	CSVDRVRYGYTF	TGCAGCGTCGACAGGGTTAGGTATGGCTACACCTTC
-	TRBJ1-3	-	TRBV4-2	CASSQRRVAQDTIYF	TGTGCCAGCAGCCAACGCAGGGTAGCTCAAGACACCATATATTTT
TRBD2	TRBJ2-2	-	TRBV28	CATQAGATGELFF	TGTGCCACCCAAGCGGGGGCTACCGGGGAGCTGTTTTTT
-	TRBJ2-6	-	TRBV5-6	CASSLGGQSSGANVLTF	TGTGCCAGCAGCTTGGGGGGGCAAAGCTCTGGGGCCAACGTCCTGACTTTC
-	TRBJ1-1	-	TRBV7-2	CASSSKQGDYAAFF	TGTGCCAGCAGCTCAAAACAGGGAGACTACGCAGCTTTCTTT
-	TRBJ1-1	-	TRBV9	CASSSQGSVTEAFF	TGTGCCAGCAGCAGTCAGGGATCGGTCACTGAAGCTTTCTTT
TRBD1	TRBJ2-7	-	TRBV27	CASSLSKRQGNTFYEQYF	TGTGCCAGCAGTTTATCAAAAAGACAGGGGAATACCTTTTACGAGCAGTACTTC
TRBD2	TRBJ2-1	-	TRBV19	CASSIVGVAGGSIHNEQFF	TGTGCCAGTAGTATAGTAGGAGTAGCGGGGGGATCAATTCACAATGAGCAGTTCTTC
-	TRBJ1-4	-	TRBV2	CASSPFSEKLFF	TGTGCCAGCAGTCCCTTCAGTGAAAAACTGTTTTTT
-	TRBJ2-7	-	TRBV11-2	CASSFILGGSYEQYF	TGTGCCAGCAGCTTTATCTTGGGGGGCTCCTACGAGCAGTACTTC
-	TRBJ1-1	-	TRBV29-1	CSALVNMNTEAFF	TGCAGCGCCCTGGTGAACATGAACACTGAAGCTTTCTTT
-	TRBJ1-6	-	TRBV7-8	CASSQRGSSPLHF	TGTGCCAGCAGCCAACGGGGATCTTCACCCCTCCACTTT
TRBD1	TRBJ2-5	-	TRBV5-6	CASSRDRGRDETQYF	TGTGCCAGCAGCCGGGACAGGGGGCGCGACGAGACCCAGTACTTC
-	TRBJ1-5	-	TRBV5-6	CASSLSGLPNQPQHF	TGTGCCAGCAGCTTGTCAGGGCTCCCCAATCAGCCCCAGCATTTT
-	TRBJ2-5	-	TRBV12-5	CASGSSGGETQYF	TGTGCTAGTGGTTCTTCAGGGGGGGAGACCCAGTACTTC
-	TRBJ1-4	-	TRBV14	CASSLRSHEKLFF	TGTGCCAGCAGCCTGCGAAGCCATGAAAAACTGTTTTTT
-	TRBJ1-5	-	TRBV7-2	CASSLWGLSNQPQHF	TGTGCCAGCAGCTTATGGGGACTTAGCAATCAGCCCCAGCATTTT
-	TRBJ2-1	-	TRBV18	CASSPSLAVVPYNEQFF	TGTGCCAGCTCACCTTCACTAGCTGTCGTCCCTTACAATGAGCAGTTCTTC
TRBD1	TRBJ1-2	-	TRBV7-2	CASSNAGQYYGYTF	TGTGCCAGCAGCAACGCGGGACAGTACTATGGCTACACCTTC
TRBD2	TRBJ2-2	-	TRBV9	CASSPQLAGLTGELFF	TGTGCCAGCAGCCCCCAGCTAGCGGGACTTACCGGGGAGCTGTTTTTT
TRBD1	TRBJ2-7	-	TRBV5-1	CASSFGTGEHEQYF	TGCGCCAGCAGCTTTGGAACAGGGGAGCACGAGCAGTACTTC
-	TRBJ2-7	-	TRBV15	CATSRVGPPNEQYF	TGTGCCACCAGCAGAGTTGGGCCGCCTAACGAGCAGTACTTC
TRBD2	TRBJ2-1	-	TRBV19	CASSSGLAGGPYRNEQFF	TGTGCCAGTAGTAGTGGACTAGCGGGAGGCCCTTATCGAAATGAGCAGTTCTTC
TRBD2	TRBJ2-5	-	TRBV6-1	CASILAGGSSETQYF	TGTGCCAGCATTCTGGCGGGGGGTAGTTCGGAGACCCAGTACTTC
-	TRBJ1-3	-	TRBV4-1	CASSQDLDVANTIYF	TGCGCCAGCAGCCAAGATCTAGATGTGGCAAACACCATATATTTT
TRBD1	TRBJ2-3	-	TRBV5-4	CASSGDSWYTDTQYF	TGTGCCAGCAGCGGGGACAGTTGGTACACAGATACGCAGTATTTT
TRBD1	TRBJ2-7	-	TRBV29-1	CSALTGGYEQYF	TGCAGCGCCCTGACAGGGGGGTATGAGCAGTACTTC
-	TRBJ1-1	-	TRBV15	CATSRDLYQGTEAFF	TGTGCCACCAGCAGAGATCTTTACCAGGGGACTGAAGCTTTCTTT
-	TRBJ2-1	-	TRBV7-2	CASSTGTSSYNEQFF	TGTGCCAGCTCAACCGGGACTTCCTCCTACAATGAGCAGTTCTTC
TRBD2	TRBJ2-3	-	TRBV5-1	CASSVGLGDDTDTQYF	TGCGCCAGCAGCGTCGGACTAGGCGATGACACAGATACGCAGTATTTT